The next 24 T cell receptor beta chains were all read from a single sample in a study of blood T cell repertoires in COVID-19. Libraries were prepared by immunoSEQ multiplex PCR; TCRdb keeps only in-frame clonotypes and omits some of them. Of about 64,000 clones listed, roughly 84% are singletons. The source material was peripheral blood. The receptor source for this set is a man between 65 and 79 years old with acute or convalescent COVID-19.

The count of this clone is one. The CDR3 loop reads CAGGTGLGDTQYF. In DNA, the CDR3 is TGTGCCGGGGGGACAGGGCTGGGAGATACGCAGTATTTT. The rearrangement joins TRBV30 to TRBJ2-3, with 9 nucleotides matching TRBD1. CDR3 length: 13 residues. In germline, CDR1 is GTSNPN, CDR2 SVGIG (reference sequence). The V segment lost 8 bases and the J segment 5 bases; nucleotides outside the gene matches: 8.

This sequence joins TRBV30 and TRBJ1-1; possibly TRBD1 for D (6 bases). This CDR3 is 14 amino acids long. Germline CDR1 GTSNPN, CDR2 SVGIG (reference sequence). Trimming removed 5 bases at V and 0 bases at J, with 13 bases between. CDR3: CAWSRGTMNTEAFF. The CDR3 DNA is TGTGCCTGGTCGAGGGGGACCATGAACACTGAAGCTTTCTTT.

CDR3 residues: CATSRDPSGGSGNTIYF. CDR3 nucleotides: TGTGCCACCAGCAGAGATCCGAGCGGGGGCTCTGGAAACACCATATATTTT. V gene TRBV15 combines with J gene TRBJ1-3; a possible D gene is TRBD1 (5 bases). Germline CDR1 reads LNHNV; CDR2 reads YYDKDF (reference sequence). The CDR3 length is 17 residues. V was cut by 0 bases and J by 0 bases, with 12 bases left in between.

The sample holds a few counts of this clone. The chain uses TRBV6-6 and TRBJ1-1; TRBD1 matches at 8 bases. This CDR3 contains 14 residues. The J segment lost 1 base and the V segment lost 6 bases, leaving 4 bases of the junction unmatched. The germline CDR1 and CDR2 sequences are MNHNY and SVGAGI (reference sequence). The CDR3, as DNA: TGTGCCAGCAGGCGTGGGACAGGGAACACTGAAGCTTTCTTT. Translating it yields CASRRGTGNTEAFF.

The V call is TRBV27, the J call TRBJ1-1; no clear D gene. Trimming stripped 6 bases from V and 0 bases from J, with 17 bases between. Germline assignment: CDR1 MNHEY and CDR2 SMNVEV (reference sequence). This CDR3 spans 16 amino acids. CDR3 sequence reads: CASSPIAGGMNTEAFF. The CDR3 nucleotides are TGTGCCAGCAGCCCCATAGCAGGCGGGATGAACACTGAAGCTTTCTTT.

This chain joins TRBV7-6 and TRBJ1-1; D unclear. This CDR3 region has 13 residues. V shed 7 bases and J shed 0 bases, with 9 bases lying between them. The germline gives CDR1 SGHVS, CDR2 FNYEAQ. The DNA for the CDR3 is TGTGCCAGCAAGACGGGAATGAACACTGAAGCTTTCTTT. This translates into CASKTGMNTEAFF.

The V gene is TRBV9, the J gene TRBJ2-1, with D unresolved. The CDR3 is 13 residues long. Germline values: CDR1 SGDLS, CDR2 YYNGEE. Trimming took 3 bases from V and 3 from J, leaving 7 bases between them. The CDR3, as DNA: TGTGCCAGCAGCGAAACTTACTACAATGAGCAGTTCTTC. Encoded protein: CASSETYYNEQFF. Based on the CDR3 plus reference TRBV9 and TRBJ2-1, the full variable domain is DSGVTQTPKHLITATGQRVTLRCSPRSGDLSVYWYQQSLDQGLQFLIQYYNGEERAKGNILERFSAQQFPDLHSELNLSSLELGDSALYFCASSETYYNEQFFGPGTRLTVL.

The J gene is TRBJ2-1, the V gene TRBV5-1; 11 bases map to TRBD1. The CDR3 has 15 amino acids. CDR1 SGHRS and CDR2 YFSETQ come from the germline V gene. Trimming cost V 3 bases and J 3 bases; bases outside gene matches: 2. The CDR3 sequence: CASSWTGGDYNEQFF. The CDR3 coding sequence is TGCGCCAGCAGCTGGACAGGGGGCGACTACAATGAGCAGTTCTTC.

The V call is TRBV4-2, the J call TRBJ1-2; D unclear. The V gene's germline CDR1 is LGHNA and CDR2 YNFKEQ. The CDR3 has 16 amino acids. Trimming cost V 0 bases and J 2 bases, with 13 bases left between them. As DNA, the CDR3 is TGTGCCAGCAGCCAAGATGGAGTTTTTAGCAACTATGGCTACACCTTC. Its protein product is CASSQDGVFSNYGYTF.

This clone was observed a single time. V is TRBV15 and J is TRBJ1-2; 9 nucleotides agree with TRBD1. V dropped 9 bases and J dropped 1; count of bases not matched to a gene: 15. The CDR3 runs 17 residues. In germline, CDR1 is LNHNV, CDR2 YYDKDF (reference sequence). The DNA for the CDR3 is TGTGCCACGCGTTTGTATCCCGGGACAGGGCTTAACTATGGCTACACCTTC. Protein product: CATRLYPGTGLNYGYTF.

The J gene is TRBJ2-7, the V gene TRBV7-8, with D perhaps matching TRBD2 (5 bases). CDR3 length: 15 amino acids. V gave up 2 bases and J gave up 1 base, with 12 bases separating them. Germline V CDR1 and CDR2: SGHVS, FQNEAQ. Here the CDR3 DNA reads TGTGCCAGCAGCTTAAATCCGGGATGGTCCTACGAGCAGTACTTC. Translation: CASSLNPGWSYEQYF.

This clone was detected only once. The CDR3 here is CASSIGNSPGLHEQFF. The CDR3 bases are TGTGCCAGTAGTATAGGCAACTCTCCGGGACTCCATGAGCAGTTCTTC. The J gene is TRBJ2-1, the V gene TRBV19, with a weak D call TRBD2 (6 bases). Germline CDR1 is LNHDA and CDR2 is SQIVND (reference sequence). The V end lost 1 base, the J end lost 8 bases, and 18 bases lay between the germline ends. The length of the CDR3 is 16 residues.

The V gene is TRBV6-5, the J gene TRBJ2-7, with D possibly TRBD2 on 6 matching bases. This CDR3 spans 14 amino acids. The V and J ends lost 7 bases and 5 bases respectively, with 18 bases between them. CDR1 is MNHEY and CDR2 is SVGAGI in the germline V gene. This chain's CDR3 is CASKPLGGYNEQYF. In DNA, the CDR3 is TGTGCCAGCAAACCCCTTGGGGGGTACAACGAGCAGTACTTC.

The genes are TRBV5-6 and TRBJ1-1; TRBD1 agrees at 8 bases. The germline V gene encodes CDR1 SGHDT and CDR2 YYEEEE. J was trimmed by 1 base and V by 2 bases; bases with no gene match: 10. CDR3 length equals 17 residues. The CDR3 coding sequence is TGTGCCAGCAGCTTCCTCGGCAGGGGGCTGAGGAACACTGAAGCTTTCTTT. Translated: CASSFLGRGLRNTEAFF.

This clone was seen once. The rearrangement joins TRBV7-9 to TRBJ2-5, with 11 bases fitting TRBD1. The V gene's germline CDR1 is SEHNR and CDR2 FQNEAQ (reference sequence). V dropped 5 bases and J dropped 4; count of bases not matched to a gene: 6. The CDR3 extends over 15 amino acids. The CDR3 DNA follows: TGTGCCAGCAGCCACTTGGACAGGGGGCGAGAGACCCAGTACTTC. Translation gives CASSHLDRGRETQYF.

This chain uses TRBV11-2 with TRBJ1-2, with 10 bases aligning to TRBD1. The junction had 7 bases not matched to a gene; V was cut back by 8 bases and J by 7 bases. The CDR3 is 13 amino acids. Germline V CDR1 and CDR2: SGHAT, FQNNGV. CDR3 amino acids: CASVGQGTFGYTF. The CDR3 bases are TGTGCCAGCGTGGGACAGGGGACGTTTGGCTACACCTTC.

The chain couples TRBV19 to TRBJ1-5; 9 positions match TRBD1. Germline CDR1 is LNHDA and CDR2 is SQIVND (reference sequence). The CDR3 totals 16 residues. V lost 7 bases and J lost 2; bases outside the gene matches: 9. In DNA, the CDR3 is TGTGCCAGTAAGGGACAGGGCGCGATTGGCAATCAGCCCCAGCATTTT. This gives the protein CASKGQGAIGNQPQHF.

This clone was detected only once. The chain combines TRBV19 with TRBJ2-3; 9 bases are a match to TRBD2. This CDR3 contains 14 residues. Per the germline V gene, CDR1 is LNHDA and CDR2 is SQIVND (reference sequence). The trim removed 9 bases at V and 2 bases at J, leaving 6 bases unmatched. CDR3 residues: CASQTSGVTDTQYF. The DNA for the CDR3 is TGTGCCAGCCAGACTAGCGGAGTCACAGATACGCAGTATTTT.

V gene TRBV2 combines with J gene TRBJ2-5, with 10 bases lining up with TRBD2. The trim removed 1 base at V and 7 bases at J, leaving 15 bases unmatched. The germline V gene encodes CDR1 SNHLY and CDR2 FYNNEI. CDR3 size: 18 residues. This CDR3 reads CASSEGGASGGPLGTQYF. The CDR3 DNA follows: TGTGCCAGCAGTGAAGGTGGGGCTAGCGGGGGCCCCCTGGGGACCCAGTACTTC. The variable domain in full, with the rest retrieved from reference TRBV2 and TRBJ2-5, is EPEVTQTPSHQVTQMGQEVILRCVPISNHLYFYWYRQILGQKVEFLVSFYNNEISEKSEIFDDQFSVERPDGSNFTLKIRSTKLEDSAMYFCASSEGGASGGPLGTQYFGPGTRLLVL.

The V and J genes are TRBV5-1 and TRBJ1-1; D is unclear. V lost 4 bases, J lost 2 bases, and 9 bases lay in between. Looked up from germline, CDR1 is SGHRS and CDR2 is YFSETQ. This CDR3 spans 13 amino acids. The CDR3 reads CASSPMANTEAFF. CDR3 DNA sequence: TGCGCCAGCAGCCCGATGGCAAACACTGAAGCTTTCTTT.

J is TRBJ1-3 and V is TRBV10-3; D remains ambiguous. Trimming took off 6 bases at V and 0 bases at J, with 9 bases between the two ends. This CDR3 is 14 amino acids long. Looked up from germline, CDR1 is ENHRY and CDR2 is SYGVKD. The CDR3 is CAIRGEFSGNTIYF. CDR3 nucleotide sequence: TGTGCCATCAGAGGAGAGTTCTCTGGAAACACCATATATTTT.

This rearrangement joins TRBV27 to TRBJ2-5; 12 bases are shared with TRBD1. J gave up 4 bases and V 3 bases, and 6 bases lay outside the gene matches. Germline CDR1 reads MNHEY; CDR2 reads SMNVEV (reference sequence). The CDR3 contains 16 residues. Here the CDR3 reads CASSFGDRGRSETQYF. The CDR3 coding sequence is TGTGCCAGCAGTTTTGGGGACAGGGGGCGATCAGAGACCCAGTACTTC.

The chain has TRBV6-5 and TRBJ1-5; no firm D call. The CDR3 runs 14 residues. Germline lookup yields CDR1 MNHEY and CDR2 SVGAGI. Trimming shortened V by 6 bases and J by 0 bases, and 9 bases separated the two germline ends. CDR3 DNA: TGTGCCAGCAGAAAACAGTATAGCAATCAGCCCCAGCATTTT. It yields the protein CASRKQYSNQPQHF.

This rearrangement joins TRBV28 to TRBJ2-7; D is undetermined. The CDR3 runs to 16 residues. Trimming cost V 1 base and J 3 bases, with 16 bases left between them. In germline, CDR1 is MDHEN, CDR2 SYDVKM. The CDR3 DNA is TGTGCCAGCAGTTTATTTGCCGGTTTGAATCTCTACGAGCAGTACTTC. This encodes CASSLFAGLNLYEQYF.